The 28 T cell receptor beta chains in this list originate from one sample, sequenced in a study of blood T cell repertoires in COVID-19. Assay: immunoSEQ multiplex PCR; the TCRdb copy retains only in-frame clones and omits some. The data show 150,000 to 200,000 clones, 84% seen once. Sequences were obtained from peripheral blood. These receptors all come from a man aged 35 to 55 who had recovered from COVID-19.

The rearrangement links TRBV5-6 to TRBJ1-2, with 8 nucleotides matching TRBD1. After removal of 7 bases from V and 11 bases from J, the junction contained 16 bases not matched to a gene. Germline V gene data show CDR1 as SGHDT and CDR2 as YYEEEE. The CDR3 runs 14 residues. The chain's CDR3 is CASFYRARGRLYTF. In DNA, the CDR3 is TGTGCCAGCTTCTATCGGGCCAGGGGGCGACTTTACACCTTC.

The chain employs TRBV29-1 and TRBJ2-3; TRBD2 agrees at 11 bases. This CDR3 region has 15 residues. V gave up 6 bases and J gave up 2 bases; unmatched junction bases: 7. In germline, CDR1 is SQVTM, CDR2 ANQGSEA. CDR3 residues: CSVAGTSGFTDTQYF. In DNA form, the CDR3 reads TGCAGCGTGGCCGGGACTAGCGGTTTCACAGATACGCAGTATTTT.

The chain has TRBV27 and TRBJ2-3; D is unresolved. The V gene's germline CDR1 is MNHEY and CDR2 SMNVEV (reference sequence). V was clipped by 3 bases and J by 0 bases, with 10 bases between them. The CDR3 consists of 15 residues. The CDR3 is CASSFLAESTDTQYF. DNA of the CDR3: TGTGCCAGCAGTTTCTTAGCTGAAAGCACAGATACGCAGTATTTT.

This clone was seen a handful of times. This rearrangement joins TRBV3-1 (or the pseudogene TRBV3-2) to TRBJ2-1, with 10 positions matching TRBD2. CDR1 and CDR2 from the germline V gene are LGHDT and YNNKEL (reference sequence). This CDR3 has 15 residues. With 4 bases clipped from V and 1 base from J, the junction kept 1 base outside the gene matches. The CDR3 is CASSPSGRSYNEQFF. The CDR3 DNA follows: TGTGCCAGCAGCCCTAGCGGGAGATCCTACAATGAGCAGTTCTTC.

Note on this clone: The sample holds other DNA sequences that translate to the same CDR3. The gene calls are TRBV6-5 and TRBJ2-7; D is perhaps TRBD1 (5 bases). The CDR3 totals 11 residues. Deletions cut 7 bases from V and 3 bases from J, with 7 bases between. Germline values: CDR1 MNHEY, CDR2 SVGAGI. The CDR3 nucleotides are TGTGCCAGCACCCAGGGCTACGAGCAGTACTTC. Its translation is CASTQGYEQYF.

Ten or more counts support this clone. The chain couples TRBV5-4 to TRBJ2-3, with TRBD2 identical over 8 bases. V lost 0 bases to trimming and J lost 4 bases; unmatched junction nucleotides: 4. Germline CDR1 is SGHNT and CDR2 is YYREEE (reference sequence). The length of the CDR3 is 15 residues. CDR3 amino acids: CASSLGLARADTQYF. The CDR3 bases are TGTGCCAGCAGCTTGGGACTAGCGCGTGCAGATACGCAGTATTTT. Drawing the rest from reference TRBV5-4 and TRBJ2-3, the complete variable domain is ETGVTQSPTHLIKTRGQQVTLRCSSQSGHNTVSWYQQALGQGPQFIFQYYREEENGRGNFPPRFSGLQFPNYSSELNVNALELDDSALYLCASSLGLARADTQYFGPGTRLTVL.

This clone was seen a handful of times. The V and J genes are TRBV6-2 or TRBV6-3 and TRBJ2-7, with D possibly TRBD2 on 5 matching bases. This CDR3 has 14 residues. V dropped 4 bases and J dropped 4 bases, with 14 bases sitting between them. Germline assignment: CDR1 MNHEY and CDR2 SVGEGT. CDR3 in DNA: TGTGCCAGCAGTTTGGACGGGGAGTCGTACGAGCAGTACTTC. Its translation: CASSLDGESYEQYF.

The V gene is TRBV5-5, the J gene TRBJ2-1; possible D gene TRBD1, 5 bases. Per germline, CDR1 SGHKS and CDR2 YYEKEE (reference sequence). Trimming took off 0 bases at V and 8 bases at J, with 12 bases between the two ends. CDR3 length equals 14 residues. CDR3 protein: CASSLVRGGDEQFF. Here the CDR3 DNA reads TGTGCCAGCAGCTTGGTTAGGGGTGGGGATGAGCAGTTCTTC. Variable domain in full (rest from reference TRBV5-5 and TRBJ2-1): DAGVTQSPTHLIKTRGQQVTLRCSPISGHKSVSWYQQVLGQGPQFIFQYYEKEERGRGNFPDRFSARQFPNYSSELNVNALLLGDSALYLCASSLVRGGDEQFFGPGTRLTVL.

The V call is TRBV3-1 (or the pseudogene TRBV3-2), the J call TRBJ2-7; 7 bases are shared with TRBD2. The CDR3 spans 14 residues. V lost 4 bases to trimming and J lost 2 bases; unmatched junction nucleotides: 5. Germline lookup yields CDR1 LGHDT and CDR2 YNNKEL (reference sequence). CDR3 amino acids: CASSRSGLPYEQYF. The CDR3, as DNA: TGTGCCAGCAGCCGTAGCGGGCTACCCTACGAGCAGTACTTC.

In its sample, this clone was seen a few times. This chain links TRBV9 with TRBJ2-5, with 14 bases identical to TRBD2. Trimming cost V 0 bases and J 3 bases; bases outside gene matches: 4. The germline V gene encodes CDR1 SGDLS and CDR2 YYNGEE. The CDR3 runs 17 residues. The CDR3 sequence: CASSVGTSGRFEETQYF. CDR3 in DNA: TGTGCCAGCAGCGTAGGGACTAGCGGGAGGTTTGAAGAGACCCAGTACTTC.

A word on this clone: A much bigger clone sits one base away, suggesting this may be a read error. The genes are TRBV6-2 or TRBV6-3 and TRBJ1-5; D call uncertain. V was pared by 2 bases and J by 5 bases, with 4 bases between. The CDR3 totals 12 residues. CDR1 MNHEY and CDR2 SVGEGT come from the germline V gene. CDR3 sequence: CASSYPHQPQHF. The DNA for the CDR3 is TGTGCCAGCAGTTACCCTCATCAGCCCCAGCATTTT.

The genes are TRBV6-5 and TRBJ2-3; D is possibly TRBD1 (5 bases). CDR3 length: 15 residues. V was clipped by 3 bases and J by 0 bases, with 10 bases between them. The germline V gene has CDR1 MNHEY and CDR2 SVGAGI. This chain's CDR3 is CASSYSGSSTDTQYF. The CDR3 nucleotides read TGTGCCAGCAGTTATTCAGGGTCTAGCACAGATACGCAGTATTTT.

This sequence joins TRBV28 and TRBJ2-2; a possible D gene is TRBD2 (5 bases). Trimming removed 6 bases at V and 4 bases at J, with 6 bases between. The CDR3 totals 12 residues. Germline V gives CDR1 MDHEN, CDR2 SYDVKM. The CDR3 is CASRRATGELFF. CDR3 nucleotides: TGTGCCAGCAGGAGGGCCACCGGGGAGCTGTTTTTT.

The J gene is TRBJ2-7, the V gene TRBV12-3 or TRBV12-4, with TRBD1 as a possible D gene (5 bases). This CDR3 is 10 amino acids long. Trimming shortened V by 7 bases and J by 5 bases, and 6 bases separated the two germline ends. DNA for the CDR3: TGTGCCAGCAAAGGGGACGAGCAGTACTTC. This translates into CASKGDEQYF.

The V call is TRBV27, the J call TRBJ2-7; 10 nucleotides align to TRBD1. Germline V CDR1 and CDR2: MNHEY, SMNVEV (reference sequence). The CDR3 has 18 residues. V was pared by 5 bases and J by 3 bases, with 16 bases of the junction left unmatched. The CDR3 DNA sequence: TGTGCCAGCAGTCGCCCCCCAGGGGGGACAGGGGACTTCTACGAGCAGTACTTC. As protein: CASSRPPGGTGDFYEQYF.

This clone was observed once. The genes are TRBV4-2 and TRBJ2-4, with D tentatively TRBD2 (6 bases). V was trimmed by 0 bases and J by 0 bases, leaving 15 bases between them. This CDR3 spans 18 amino acids. The germline V gene has CDR1 LGHNA and CDR2 YNFKEQ. The CDR3 is CASSQDRSAEGAKNIQYF. CDR3 DNA sequence: TGTGCCAGCAGCCAAGACAGGTCGGCGGAGGGAGCCAAAAACATTCAGTACTTC.

The rearrangement joins TRBV7-2 to TRBJ1-6, with TRBD1 matching 9 bases. Per the germline V gene, CDR1 is SGHTA and CDR2 is FQGNSA. V lost 3 bases, J lost 13 bases, and 4 bases stayed unmatched. The CDR3 runs to 13 residues. CDR3 in DNA: TGTGCCAGCAGCTTCGGGACAGGGCGTCCCCTCCACTTT. This translates into CASSFGTGRPLHF. Filled out from reference TRBV7-2 and TRBJ1-6, the complete variable domain reads GAGVSQSPSNKVTEKGKDVELRCDPISGHTALYWYRQSLGQGLEFLIYFQGNSAPDKSGLPSDRFSAERTGGSVSTLTIQRTQQEDSAVYLCASSFGTGRPLHFGNGTRLTVT.

This chain joins TRBV9 and TRBJ2-7; possible D gene TRBD2, 6 bases. Germline assignment: CDR1 SGDLS and CDR2 YYNGEE. The germline V and J ends were trimmed by 0 bases and 4 bases, with 11 bases remaining between them. The CDR3 has 14 residues. Here the CDR3 DNA reads TGTGCCAGCAGCGTAGAGGGACTTGGATACGAGCAGTACTTC. Translation gives CASSVEGLGYEQYF.

The rearrangement links TRBV9 to TRBJ2-1; D not certain. Germline-derived CDR1 and CDR2 are SGDLS and YYNGEE. The CDR3 is 12 amino acids. The germline V and J ends were trimmed by 4 bases and 3 bases, with 5 bases remaining between them. CDR3: CASSTNYNEQFF. CDR3 DNA: TGTGCCAGCAGCACTAACTACAATGAGCAGTTCTTC.

This clone turned up a few times. This chain uses TRBV29-1 with TRBJ1-2, with 8 nucleotides matching TRBD1. The CDR3 has 13 amino acids. With 7 bases clipped from V and 0 bases from J, the junction kept 4 bases outside the gene matches. Germline V gene data show CDR1 as SQVTM and CDR2 as ANQGSEA. CDR3 amino acids: CSAIQGANYGYTF. The CDR3, as DNA: TGCAGCGCCATACAGGGGGCTAACTATGGCTACACCTTC.

The V and J genes are TRBV11-2 and TRBJ2-3; 7 nucleotides line up with TRBD1. Trimming cost V 5 bases and J 4 bases; bases outside gene matches: 3. The CDR3 consists of 13 residues. Germline CDR1 reads SGHAT; CDR2 reads FQNNGV. CDR3 nucleotide sequence: TGTGCCAGCAGCCAGCAGGGGGCAGATACGCAGTATTTT. Amino acid sequence: CASSQQGADTQYF.

The chain employs TRBV7-2 and TRBJ2-1; D gene ambiguous. CDR3 size: 15 residues. CDR1 and CDR2 from the germline V gene are SGHTA and FQGNSA. The V end was cut by 2 bases, the J end by 0 bases, with 8 bases between. CDR3 nucleotides: TGTGCCAGCAGCTTATCCTCGGTCTCCTACAATGAGCAGTTCTTC. It translates to CASSLSSVSYNEQFF.

The rearrangement links TRBV9 to TRBJ2-7; TRBD2 matches 11 bases. This CDR3 has 16 amino acids. J gave up 2 bases and V 0 bases, and 4 bases lay outside the gene matches. The germline V gene has CDR1 SGDLS and CDR2 YYNGEE. Here the CDR3 reads CASSVGGLAETYEQYF. Here the CDR3 DNA reads TGTGCCAGCAGCGTAGGGGGACTAGCGGAGACCTACGAGCAGTACTTC.

The chain's CDR3 is CASTLIGEVSTEAFF. The DNA of the CDR3 is TGTGCCAGTACCCTGATCGGGGAAGTGAGCACTGAAGCTTTCTTT. The chain recombines TRBV19 with TRBJ1-1; D ambiguous. Trimming cost V 7 bases and J 4 bases, with 19 bases left between them. CDR3 length: 15 residues. Germline lookup yields CDR1 LNHDA and CDR2 SQIVND (reference sequence).

This chain uses TRBV25-1 with TRBJ1-1; 9 positions match TRBD1. Germline assignment: CDR1 MGHDK and CDR2 SYGVNS. V gave up 4 bases and J gave up 5 bases; unmatched junction bases: 5. The CDR3 totals 14 residues. CDR3 amino acids: CASSGTGGETEAFF. In nucleotides, the CDR3 is TGTGCCAGCAGTGGAACAGGGGGCGAGACTGAAGCTTTCTTT.

The rearrangement links TRBV12-5 to TRBJ1-1; 10 bases align to TRBD1. Trimming cost V 5 bases and J 1 base; bases outside gene matches: 4. The CDR3 totals 15 residues. Germline loops: CDR1 LGHNT, CDR2 FRNRAP. This chain's CDR3 is CASGLRQGANTEAFF. The CDR3 nucleotides are TGTGCTAGTGGTCTCCGACAGGGGGCGAACACTGAAGCTTTCTTT.

This sequence joins TRBV4-1 and TRBJ1-3, with unresolved D. This CDR3 has 14 residues. Trimming pared 6 bases from V and 0 bases from J, leaving 9 bases between. Germline V gene sequence: CDR1 MGHRA, CDR2 YSYEKL. CDR3 in amino acids: CASRRAGSGNTIYF. In nucleotides, the CDR3 is TGCGCCAGCAGGAGGGCTGGCTCTGGAAACACCATATATTTT.

The rearrangement joins TRBV11-3 to TRBJ1-3; 7 positions agree with TRBD1. Germline V gene sequence: CDR1 SGHNT, CDR2 YENEEA. CDR3 length equals 14 residues. J lost 4 bases, V lost 5 bases, and 5 bases had no gene match. The CDR3 protein is CASSRQGGGNTIYF. DNA for the CDR3: TGTGCCAGCAGCCGACAGGGAGGAGGAAACACCATATATTTT. Variable domain in full (rest from reference TRBV11-3 and TRBJ1-3): EAGVVQSPRYKIIEKKQPVAFWCNPISGHNTLYWYLQNLGQGPELLIRYENEEAVDDSQLPKDRFSAERLKGVDSTLKIQPAELGDSAVYLCASSRQGGGNTIYFGEGSWLTVV.